This paragraph reports one T cell receptor (beta chain). Its antigen has not been determined. Base qualities are not recorded, but no much larger clone differs from it by a single base. The sample comes from a study of cytomegalovirus exposure and HLA in healthy donors (dated by TCRdb to about 2017). Context from the whole study: According to a later analysis, the 120 or so validation repertoires were produced on the same platform as the 700 or so repertoires of the first cohort. The study was designed to test whether signatures of past pathogen exposure could be identified by cataloging public T cell receptors. In addition to the first cohort of approximately 670 subjects, a separate validation cohort of under 150 different subjects was used. To predict cytomegalovirus infection status, the study combined high-throughput TCR immunosequencing, statistical association of individual TCRs with disease status, and machine learning. Here is what the overall study found, with its caveats: While some public TCRs were present in many individuals, most TCR sequences turned up only very rarely across donors. In vitro tests confirmed that a few of the cytomegalovirus-associated TCR beta chains recognize cytomegalovirus antigens. It was suggested by the authors that the approach could potentially be generalized to other disease states and immunological phenotypes. In a later analysis, TCRs clustered in the first cohort were found to also tend to co-occur in the roughly 120 validation repertoires, with approximately 95% of cluster scores above 0. All 120 or so repertoires were used to score co-occurrence in the validation cohort in a later analysis, because that analysis had no HLA typing for the cohort. The classifier was reported to diagnose cytomegalovirus status with high specificity and sensitivity in both the original and validation cohorts. In the study, 150 to 200 TCR beta chains were listed as associated with cytomegalovirus.

Library preparation used the immunoSEQ multiplex PCR assay. Per the authors' processing: To diagnose cytomegalovirus status from the catalog of TCR beta chain sequences, a statistical classification framework was built. TCRdb obtained this table from immuneACCESS and retained in-frame rearrangements with V and J assigned. These tables miss some clones; where compared with another copy, unresolved V genes account for less than half of the shortfall, and the remainder is unexplained. Clone size and the V and J calls come from that table; the DNA yielded D and trimming. The sample includes under 200,000 clones, with about 90% observed a single time. The ten biggest clones cover approximately 3% of the sample. The donors belonged to the validation cohort of 90 to 150 subjects, which was separate from the roughly 700-subject first cohort. Taken from the germline V gene (reference sequence), the CDR1 and CDR2 loops are SGHNT and YYREEE. The CDR3 spans 14 residues, from the cysteine through the phenylalanine. Only the CDR3 DNA stays, 42 bases, in frame from base 1. The germline V end is reduced by 3 bases and the J end by 8 bases; junction bases left unmatched: 10.

The sequence was obtained from a woman under 30 in good health and CMV-seropositive. The sequenced sample consisted of PBMCs. This receptor chain uses TRBV5-4 and TRBJ1-2; TRBD1 agrees with 7 junctional bases. The CDR3 in this case is CASSSGGGGRGYTF. The DNA reads TGTGCCAGCAGCTCTGGAGGAGGGGGCAGGGGCTACACCTTC.